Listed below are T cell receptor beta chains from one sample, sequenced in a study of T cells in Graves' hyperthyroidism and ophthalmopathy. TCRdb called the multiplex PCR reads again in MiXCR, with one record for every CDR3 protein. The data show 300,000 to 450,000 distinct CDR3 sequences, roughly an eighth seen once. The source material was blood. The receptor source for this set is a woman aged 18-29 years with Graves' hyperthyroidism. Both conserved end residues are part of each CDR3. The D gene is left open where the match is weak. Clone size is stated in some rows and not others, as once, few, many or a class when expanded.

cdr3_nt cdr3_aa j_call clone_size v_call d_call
TGTGCCAGCAGTACTACGTATTCAGGAATGGAGGGTGGCTACACCTTC CASSTTYSGMEGGYTF TRBJ1-2 . TRBV6-1 .
TGTGCCAGCAGTTTCGACCAGGGAGTCGACGAGCAGTACTTC CASSFDQGVDEQYF TRBJ2-7 . TRBV12-3/TRBV12-4 .
TGTGCCAGCACCAGAAGCAGCGGGGAGTACGAGCAGTACTTC CASTRSSGEYEQYF TRBJ2-7 many TRBV6-1 TRBD2
TGTGCCAGCAGCCTTAGATATGGGGAGACCCAGTACTTC CASSLRYGETQYF TRBJ2-5 many TRBV7-3 .
TGTGCCAGCACGACTTTAGGCGGGGCGTACAATGAGCAGTTCTTC CASTTLGGAYNEQFF TRBJ2-1 many TRBV25-1 .
TGTGCCATCAGTGAGTTATGGGCTCCCGAGCAGTACTTC CAISELWAPEQYF TRBJ2-7 . TRBV10-3 .
TGTGCCACCGGGGGGACAGGAGAAATGGCCGGGGAGCTGTTTTTT CATGGTGEMAGELFF TRBJ2-2 few TRBV24-1 TRBD1
TGCAGTGCTAGTCCCCACACTAGCGGGAGTGTGCATGAGCAGTTCTTC CSASPHTSGSVHEQFF TRBJ2-1 many TRBV20-1 TRBD2
TGTGCCAGCAGCCCCGGGACAGGGACCACCGAGCAGTTCTTC CASSPGTGTTEQFF TRBJ2-1 . TRBV11-3 TRBD1
TGTGCCAGCGAGGCGGGGGGCGCCACAGATACGCAGTATTTT CASEAGGATDTQYF TRBJ2-3 many TRBV7-2 TRBD2
TGTGCCTGGAGTCCAGGACACTTCAACCTCTACGAGCAGTACTTC CAWSPGHFNLYEQYF TRBJ2-7 many TRBV30 .
TGTGCCAGCAGTTACTCGAGAGTGGGGCCTTCGACCCAGTACTTC CASSYSRVGPSTQYF TRBJ2-5 few TRBV6-5 .
TGTGCCAGCAGCTTGGGAAACTCTCCGGTCTCGTTCTTC CASSLGNSPVSFF TRBJ2-1 many TRBV7-2 .
TGTGCCACCATGGACACTACGTTCTACGAGCAGCACTTC CATMDTTFYEQHF TRBJ2-7 . TRBV6-1 .
TGCGCCAGCAGCTTGGGCCAGGGGGCAGGGATTGGCTACACCTTC CASSLGQGAGIGYTF TRBJ1-2 many TRBV5-1 TRBD1
TGTGCCAGCAGTTATTGGGTGGAGCGTGAAGCTTTCTTT CASSYWVEREAFF TRBJ1-1 many TRBV28 .
TGTGCCAGCAGCTTAGGGGGCATCGGAGGAAGCAATGGGCAGTTCTTC CASSLGGIGGSNGQFF TRBJ2-1 few TRBV7-6 .
TGTGCCTGGAGTCTGGAGACTGTGAACACCGCGGAGCTGTTTTTT CAWSLETVNTAELFF TRBJ2-2 . TRBV30 .
TGCAGCGTTGGAGGGGTGGGAGAGACCCAGTACTTC CSVGGVGETQYF TRBJ2-5 few TRBV29-1 .
TGTGCCAGCAGCTCAAACCCGGCAGGGGTCAAAGTTCCGCCCCTCCACTTT CASSSNPAGVKVPPLHF TRBJ1-6 . TRBV11-2 .
TGTGCCACCAGTATGGACTATCTGAGCCTATATACGCAGTATTTT CATSMDYLSLYTQYF TRBJ2-3 many TRBV15 .
TGTGCCAGCAGCCAAGTTGCGGGAGTTATAGAGACCCAGTACTTC CASSQVAGVIETQYF TRBJ2-5 many TRBV4-2 TRBD2
TGTGCCAGCAGCGTAACCCCCGGGTTAAATGAGCAGTTCTTC CASSVTPGLNEQFF TRBJ2-1 . TRBV9 .
TGTGCCATCAGTGACTCGGGACAGGGTTATAATTCACCCCTCCACTTT CAISDSGQGYNSPLHF TRBJ1-6 . TRBV10-3 TRBD1
TGTGCCAGCAGCTTGGCGTCCGGACCAAGCTCTGGGGCCAACGTCCTGACTTTC CASSLASGPSSGANVLTF TRBJ2-6 few TRBV5-6 .
TGTGCCAGCAGTTACCCGGGGGTCTCCTACGAGCAGTACTTC CASSYPGVSYEQYF TRBJ2-7 few TRBV6-2/TRBV6-3 .
TGTGCCAGCAGTCAAAGCGGGGCTAACTATGGCTACACCTTC CASSQSGANYGYTF TRBJ1-2 few TRBV5-6 .
TGTGCCAGCGGGGAACGAAGCGGGGGGGGCGACACAGATACGCAGTATTTT CASGERSGGGDTDTQYF TRBJ2-3 . TRBV28 TRBD2
TGCGCCAGCAGCCAGGAGAGGCGCTCTGGAAACACCATATATTTT CASSQERRSGNTIYF TRBJ1-3 . TRBV4-1 .
TGCAGTGCTAGCAGGGGGCGCAGTAATGAAAAACTGTTTTTT CSASRGRSNEKLFF TRBJ1-4 few TRBV20-1 TRBD1
TGTGCCAGCTCCCTACAGGGGGCGAGCAATCAGCCCCAGCATTTT CASSLQGASNQPQHF TRBJ1-5 many TRBV18 TRBD1
TGTGCCAGCATGATCAGGGAGGGTAATGAAAAACTGTTTTTT CASMIREGNEKLFF TRBJ1-4 many TRBV2 .
TGTGCCAGCACCCAGCGGAGTTTAGGAGATACGCAGTATTTT CASTQRSLGDTQYF TRBJ2-3 many TRBV6-1 .
TGTGCCAGCAGTCCTCAAGATACGCAGTATTTT CASSPQDTQYF TRBJ2-3 many TRBV2 .
TGCAGTGCTAGCTGGGGCCGGGTTAATGAGCAGTTCTTC CSASWGRVNEQFF TRBJ2-1 many TRBV20-1 .
TGTGCCAGCAGTCCCCACCCGGTACAGATGAACACTGAAGCTTTCTTT CASSPHPVQMNTEAFF TRBJ1-1 many TRBV28 .
TGTGCCAGCAGCTTAGGCTTGAAGGATAATTCACCCCTCCACTTT CASSLGLKDNSPLHF TRBJ1-6 many TRBV11-2 .